The 30 T cell receptor beta chains below all came from one sample that was sequenced in a study of cytomegalovirus exposure and HLA in healthy donors. It was with 60 Vbeta and 13 Jbeta primers that the PCR ran. TCRdb keeps only in-frame clones here, not all; method: immunoSEQ multiplex PCR. This sample has 200,000 to 250,000 clones; around 80% occur once, and the top ten carry 2.5% to 3.5%. Sample: PBMCs. The origin of the receptors is a woman aged 60-75 years in good health and CMV-seropositive.

This chain connects TRBV18 to TRBJ1-1, with D tentatively TRBD1 (5 bases). The CDR3 sequence is 13 residues long. Looked up from germline, CDR1 is KGHSH and CDR2 is LQKENI. Trimming took 8 bases from V and 1 from J, leaving 11 bases between them. The CDR3 loop is CASNQGRNTEAFF. In nucleotides, the CDR3 is TGTGCCAGCAATCAGGGCCGGAACACTGAAGCTTTCTTT.

This chain links TRBV7-2 with TRBJ2-1; 7 bases line up with TRBD1. V gave up 5 bases and J gave up 6 bases; unmatched junction bases: 13. Germline assignment: CDR1 SGHTA and CDR2 FQGNSA. The CDR3 runs to 16 residues. The CDR3 protein is CASSNLAGTVGNEQFF. In DNA form, the CDR3 reads TGTGCCAGCAGCAACCTAGCTGGGACAGTCGGCAATGAGCAGTTCTTC.

The gene calls are TRBV19 and TRBJ2-3; no firm D call. V lost 3 bases to trimming and J lost 3 bases, with 10 bases between them. CDR3 length equals 14 residues. Germline V gene sequence: CDR1 LNHDA, CDR2 SQIVND (reference sequence). Here the CDR3 DNA reads TGTGCCAGTAGTATTGGCAGGCGAACAGATACGCAGTATTTT. Its translation: CASSIGRRTDTQYF.

This CDR3 is CASSSPGGGYNEQFF. CDR3 sequence (DNA): TGCGCCAGCAGCTCCCCGGGGGGCGGGTACAATGAGCAGTTCTTC. J is TRBJ2-1 and V is TRBV4-1; perhaps TRBD2 as D (7 bases). The CDR3 spans 15 residues. The ends were cut back, 5 bases at V and 4 bases at J, with 15 bases in the middle. Germline-derived CDR1 and CDR2 are MGHRA and YSYEKL.

The chain links TRBV29-1 to TRBJ2-5; TRBD2 agrees at 7 bases. V shed 8 bases and J 2 bases; nucleotides not matched to a gene: 8. The CDR3 contains 13 residues. Per the germline V gene, CDR1 is SQVTM and CDR2 is ANQGSEA. The CDR3 nucleotides read TGCAGCTCCCGGGGAGGGTTGCAAGAGACCCAGTACTTC. This sequence encodes CSSRGGLQETQYF.

About this clone: In the same sample, other DNA sequences code for this CDR3. This sequence joins TRBV13 and TRBJ2-1, with TRBD1 identical over 7 bases. The CDR3 contains 14 residues. V lost 5 bases and J lost 2; bases outside the gene matches: 3. Germline loops: CDR1 PRHDT, CDR2 FYEKMQ (reference sequence). Written as DNA, the CDR3 is TGTGCCAGCAGCACCGGGACAGCCTACAATGAGCAGTTCTTC. It encodes CASSTGTAYNEQFF.

This sequence joins TRBV7-9 and TRBJ2-2, with no clear D. The germline V gene encodes CDR1 SEHNR and CDR2 FQNEAQ (reference sequence). This CDR3 is built from 14 residues. The germline V and J ends were trimmed by 5 bases and 6 bases, with 13 bases remaining between them. The CDR3 nucleotides read TGTGCCAGCAGCCGTGAGATAAGCGCCGGGGAGCTGTTTTTT. Residues: CASSREISAGELFF. Full variable domain (remainder filled in from reference TRBV7-9 and TRBJ2-2): DTGVSQNPRHKITKRGQNVTFRCDPISEHNRLYWYRQTLGQGPEFLTYFQNEAQLEKSRLLSDRFSAERPKGSFSTLEIQRTEQGDSAMYLCASSREISAGELFFGEGSRLTVL.

The CDR3 DNA sequence: TGCGCCAGCACGGGAGCGGGGGGGCAGGAGACCCAGTACTTC. Translation gives CASTGAGGQETQYF. The V and J genes are TRBV10-2 and TRBJ2-5, with 10 bases aligning to TRBD2. Germline CDR1 is WSHSY and CDR2 is SAAADI. After removal of 7 bases from V and 5 bases from J, the junction contained 7 bases not matched to a gene. The CDR3 loop spans 14 amino acids.

The gene calls are TRBV14 and TRBJ2-1; 12 bases are shared with TRBD2. The CDR3 length is 17 residues. The germline CDR1 and CDR2 sequences are SGHDN and FVKESK. With 3 bases clipped from V and 8 bases from J, the junction kept 11 bases outside the gene matches. CDR3 DNA: TGTGCCAGCAGCCATCCCCCGACTAGCGGGAGAGGGGATGAGCAGTTCTTC. It is translated as CASSHPPTSGRGDEQFF.

This chain joins TRBV10-3 and TRBJ2-7, with 9 bases that match TRBD2. Germline CDR1 is ENHRY and CDR2 is SYGVKD. The CDR3 is 15 residues long. V gave up 3 bases and J gave up 6 bases; unmatched junction bases: 9. CDR3 protein: CAISERRGGGGEQYF. The CDR3 nucleotides read TGTGCCATCAGTGAAAGGCGGGGGGGCGGGGGCGAGCAGTACTTC.

This clone was found a few times. The rearrangement links TRBV7-2 to TRBJ2-5; 13 bases are shared with TRBD2. Germline V gene data show CDR1 as SGHTA and CDR2 as FQGNSA. CDR3 length: 16 amino acids. The trim removed 0 bases at V and 4 bases at J, leaving 2 bases unmatched. This CDR3 reads CASSLAGLAGRETQYF. CDR3 bases: TGTGCCAGCAGCTTAGCGGGACTAGCGGGGAGAGAGACCCAGTACTTC.

The chain uses TRBV27 and TRBJ2-1, with 14 positions matching TRBD2. This CDR3 spans 14 amino acids. Germline-derived CDR1 and CDR2 are MNHEY and SMNVEV (reference sequence). The J segment lost 7 bases and the V segment lost 4 bases, leaving 0 bases of the junction unmatched. The chain's CDR3 is CASSWTSGGNEQFF. As DNA, the CDR3 is TGTGCCAGCAGTTGGACTAGCGGGGGGAATGAGCAGTTCTTC.

The chain has TRBV7-9 and TRBJ1-4; 9 nucleotides line up with TRBD1. Germline CDR1 is SEHNR and CDR2 is FQNEAQ (reference sequence). The CDR3 extends over 15 amino acids. J was trimmed by 7 bases and V by 5 bases; bases with no gene match: 8. CDR3 in amino acids: CASSRSGQGGEKLFF. The CDR3 DNA reads as TGTGCCAGCAGCCGATCGGGACAGGGTGGTGAAAAACTGTTTTTT.

The DNA of the CDR3 is TGTGCCAGCAGGCGACTAGCGGGAGGGTATTTCGAGCAGTACTTC. Translation: CASRRLAGGYFEQYF. V and J are TRBV6-5 and TRBJ2-7, with 14 bases identical to TRBD2. The CDR3 extends over 15 amino acids. Germline V gene sequence: CDR1 MNHEY, CDR2 SVGAGI. The V segment lost 6 bases and the J segment 6 bases; nucleotides outside the gene matches: 7.

This sequence joins TRBV6-5 and TRBJ1-1; D uncertain. Trimming removed 9 bases from V and 11 bases from J, with 13 bases in between. The CDR3 spans 10 residues. Germline CDR1 reads MNHEY; CDR2 reads SVGAGI. CDR3: CASSQLWAFF. The CDR3 DNA is TGTGCCAGTTCACAGCTCTGGGCTTTCTTT.

Points on this clone: The junction does not match germline at one end; this may be a read error. V and J are TRBV5-1 and TRBJ2-6; D gene uncertain. Germline CDR1 reads SGHRS; CDR2 reads YFSETQ. The CDR3 spans 15 residues. CDR3 coding DNA: TGCGCCAGCAGCTTGGGCGGCTCTGAGGCCAACGTCCTGACTTTC. Translation: CASSLGGSEANVLTF. The entire variable domain, with the rest obtained from reference TRBV5-1 and TRBJ2-6, is as follows: KAGVTQTPRYLIKTRGQQVTLSCSPISGHRSVSWYQQTPGQGLQFLFEYFSETQRNKGNFPGRFSGRQFSNSRSEMNVSTLELGDSALYLCASSLGGSEANVLTFGAGSRLTVL.

In DNA, the CDR3 is TGTGCCAGCAGCTTTCTTGCGGGGCACTCCTACGAGCAGTACTTC. This encodes CASSFLAGHSYEQYF. This chain uses TRBV7-9 with TRBJ2-7, with D perhaps matching TRBD2 (6 bases). The CDR3 runs 15 residues. The V and J ends lost 3 bases and 0 bases respectively, with 12 bases between them. Germline CDR1 reads SEHNR; CDR2 reads FQNEAQ (reference sequence). Full variable domain (rest looked up from reference TRBV7-9 and TRBJ2-7): DTGVSQNPRHKITKRGQNVTFRCDPISEHNRLYWYRQTLGQGPEFLTYFQNEAQLEKSRLLSDRFSAERPKGSFSTLEIQRTEQGDSAMYLCASSFLAGHSYEQYFGPGTRLTVT.

The rearrangement joins TRBV5-4 to TRBJ2-1; 10 bases match TRBD1. V was pared by 4 bases and J by 7 bases, with 8 bases of the junction left unmatched. Germline loops: CDR1 SGHNT, CDR2 YYREEE (reference sequence). The CDR3 length is 15 residues. This CDR3 reads CASSTGQGVMNEQFF. The CDR3 DNA follows: TGTGCCAGCAGCACCGGACAGGGGGTGATGAATGAGCAGTTCTTC.

The J gene is TRBJ2-3, the V gene TRBV7-9, with 12 bases that match TRBD1. CDR3 length: 19 residues. The V gene end was trimmed by 1 base and the J gene end by 2 bases; junction bases not matched to a gene: 10. Germline V CDR1 and CDR2: SEHNR, FQNEAQ (reference sequence). The CDR3 nucleotides are TGTGCCAGCAGCTTAGATCCGGGACAGGGGGCCAATCCCACAGATACGCAGTATTTT. It codes for CASSLDPGQGANPTDTQYF.

The chain employs TRBV2 and TRBJ1-5; D call uncertain. The V end lost 6 bases, the J end lost 6 bases, and 6 bases lay between the germline ends. Germline-derived CDR1 and CDR2 are SNHLY and FYNNEI. The CDR3 extends over 11 amino acids. The CDR3 DNA is TGTGCCAGCAGGGAGAGTCAGCCCCAGCATTTT. Translated, it gives CASRESQPQHF.

This clone showed up just once. The rearrangement joins TRBV9 to TRBJ2-5, with D perhaps TRBD2 (5 bases). CDR3 size: 15 residues. With 2 bases removed from V and 2 bases from J, the gap between germline ends came to 13 bases. Germline CDR1 is SGDLS and CDR2 is YYNGEE. CDR3 sequence: CASSVSGNLQETQYF. For the CDR3, the DNA is TGTGCCAGCAGCGTGAGCGGCAATCTTCAAGAGACCCAGTACTTC. The full variable domain, rest sourced from reference TRBV9 and TRBJ2-5, is DSGVTQTPKHLITATGQRVTLRCSPRSGDLSVYWYQQSLDQGLQFLIQYYNGEERAKGNILERFSAQQFPDLHSELNLSSLELGDSALYFCASSVSGNLQETQYFGPGTRLLVL.

The chain couples TRBV5-4 to TRBJ2-5; 9 bases line up with TRBD2. The V segment lost 4 bases and the J segment 4 bases; nucleotides outside the gene matches: 11. Looked up from germline, CDR1 is SGHNT and CDR2 is YYREEE (reference sequence). CDR3 length: 16 amino acids. Here the CDR3 DNA reads TGTGCCAGCAGCCCCAACTCGCGGGGGGGCGGAGAGACCCAGTACTTC. Translated, it gives CASSPNSRGGGETQYF.

This chain links TRBV5-1 with TRBJ1-5, with a weak D call TRBD1 (5 bases). CDR3 length equals 15 residues. Per germline, CDR1 SGHRS and CDR2 YFSETQ. The V and J ends lost 4 bases and 7 bases respectively, with 18 bases between them. Here the CDR3 reads CASSPTTGGEQPQHF. The CDR3 DNA follows: TGCGCCAGCAGCCCCACCACCGGGGGTGAACAGCCCCAGCATTTT.

The genes are TRBV6-5 and TRBJ1-2, with D possibly TRBD1 on 6 matching bases. Germline V gene data show CDR1 as MNHEY and CDR2 as SVGAGI. The V end lost 7 bases, the J end lost 1 base, and 16 bases lay between the germline ends. The CDR3 spans 15 residues. This CDR3 is CASTGGGGGNYGYTF. DNA for the CDR3: TGTGCCAGCACGGGGGGCGGTGGGGGTAACTATGGCTACACCTTC.

The chain employs TRBV11-2 and TRBJ2-1; D is possibly TRBD2 (6 bases). The CDR3 loop spans 15 amino acids. The V gene lost 4 bases and the J gene lost 4 bases, with 14 bases spanning the gap. CDR1 is SGHAT and CDR2 is FQNNGV in the germline V gene. CDR3 DNA sequence: TGTGCCAGCAGCTCCCAAAGCGGAGGGTACAATGAGCAGTTCTTC. This gives the protein CASSSQSGGYNEQFF.

V and J are TRBV7-8 and TRBJ2-1, with TRBD2 matching over 12 bases. Germline trimming cut 5 bases from V and 0 bases from J; bases unmatched to any gene: 2. Germline assignment: CDR1 SGHVS and CDR2 FQNEAQ. There are 16 residues in the CDR3. CDR3: CASSPTSGGSYNEQFF. The CDR3 nucleotides read TGTGCCAGCAGCCCGACTAGCGGGGGCTCCTACAATGAGCAGTTCTTC.

The sample holds one count of this clone. The V and J genes are TRBV28 and TRBJ2-7; the match to TRBD1 covers 9 bases. The CDR3 covers 15 residues. The germline CDR1 and CDR2 sequences are MDHEN and SYDVKM. The junction had 5 bases not matched to a gene; V was cut back by 3 bases and J by 2 bases. This CDR3 reads CASSFAGQGTYEQYF. The CDR3 coding sequence is TGTGCCAGCAGTTTCGCGGGACAGGGCACCTACGAGCAGTACTTC.

This clone has only one observation. The rearrangement joins TRBV7-2 to TRBJ2-3; 14 bases align to TRBD2. The V gene's germline CDR1 is SGHTA and CDR2 FQGNSA. The CDR3 has 16 residues. Trimming cost V 3 bases and J 1 base; bases outside gene matches: 0. The DNA for the CDR3 is TGTGCCAGCAGCTTGGGACTAGCGGGGGGCACAGATACGCAGTATTTT. Translating it yields CASSLGLAGGTDTQYF.

This clone has a handful of counts. The CDR3 coding sequence is TGTGCCAGCAGCGCGGGGGTTGGCTACACCTTC. This translates into CASSAGVGYTF. The V gene is TRBV7-9, the J gene TRBJ1-2; tentatively, D is TRBD1 (5 bases). Trimming pared 5 bases from V and 7 bases from J, leaving 8 bases between. There are 11 residues in the CDR3. Germline V gene lookup returns CDR1 SEHNR and CDR2 FQNEAQ (reference sequence).

This chain joins TRBV30 and TRBJ1-5; a weak D match, TRBD1 (6 bases). V was trimmed by 5 bases and J by 0 bases, leaving 14 bases between them. The length of the CDR3 is 15 residues. Germline V gene sequence: CDR1 GTSNPN, CDR2 SVGIG (reference sequence). CDR3 bases: TGTGCCTGGCGGACAGCCCTTTATAGCAATCAGCCCCAGCATTTT. Encoded protein: CAWRTALYSNQPQHF.